The following is a T cell receptor (beta chain) sequence with its context. Its matching antigen is unknown. The germline CDR1 and CDR2 sequences are SGDLS and YYNGEE. The CDR3 loop spans 17 amino acids. Trimming took 4 bases from V and 8 from J; bases not matched to a gene: 12. The sample comes from a study of T cell responses to AZD1222 COVID-19 vaccine. Points from the study as a whole: Most donors were white British, females outnumbered males, and clonal diversity was possibly underestimated.

Using immunoSEQ multiplex PCR, the repertoire was profiled, and TCRdb retains in-frame clones only, with some absent. The table shows about 120,000 clones, with 86% occurring only once. The source of this sequence is an adult in good health. The sample was peripheral blood, taken on day 0 of AZD1222 vaccination. The rearrangement links TRBV9 to TRBJ2-2; 12 positions match TRBD2. CDR3 nucleotides: TGTGCCAGCAGCACCCTGCTAGCGGGGGGGCCAGTAGGGGAGCTGTTTTTT. This sequence encodes CASSTLLAGGPVGELFF. The full variable domain, completed using reference TRBV9 and TRBJ2-2, is DSGVTQTPKHLITATGQRVTLRCSPRSGDLSVYWYQQSLDQGLQFLIQYYNGEERAKGNILERFSAQQFPDLHSELNLSSLELGDSALYFCASSTLLAGGPVGELFFGEGSRLTVL.